This T cell receptor (beta chain) was documented in a study of human CD4 T cells and Enterobacteriaceae. TCRdb's table, derived via immunoSEQ multiplex PCR, lists solely in-frame clones and lacks some. The sample lists around 26,000 clones, approximately 78% occurring once. The CDR3 runs 13 residues. The germline CDR1 and CDR2 sequences are LGHNT and FRNRAP. The V end lost 7 bases, the J end lost 4 bases, and 11 bases lay between the germline ends. The memory gate held CD4+ cells that were not CD45RA+CCR7+CD95- naive cells, over 95% pure. Swiss blood donation centers supplied the healthy donor blood. The clonotype comes from a human donor in good health. The chain couples TRBV12-5 to TRBJ1-5, with a tentative D call TRBD1 (6 bases). Sequenced sample: memory CD4+ T cells from blood. CDR3 residues: CASAGQPNQPQHF. The CDR3 DNA reads TGTGCTAGTGCCGGACAGCCTAATCAGCCCCAGCATTTT.